Listed here are 11 T cell receptor beta chains from one sample, sequenced in a study of blood T cell repertoires in COVID-19. The protocol was immunoSEQ multiplex PCR, while the TCRdb copy is restricted to in-frame clones and leaves out a portion. The table records some 250,000 clones, roughly 87% of them present only once. Sequenced sample: peripheral blood. These receptors came from a man in his 60s who had recovered from COVID-19.

The chain joins TRBV29-1 to TRBJ2-5; D gene unclear. Germline assignment: CDR1 SQVTM and CDR2 ANQGSEA. The CDR3 spans 12 residues. V shed 4 bases and J shed 3 bases, with 9 bases lying between them. CDR3 in DNA: TGCAGCGTTGGGGCTCCGAAAGAGACCCAGTACTTC. Protein: CSVGAPKETQYF.

The J gene is TRBJ2-1, the V gene TRBV21-1; the table's D call TRBD1 went unverified against the DNA. TRBV21-1 is listed as a pseudogene. This CDR3 has 14 amino acids. The CDR3 spells CASSNSQGYNEQFF. The CDR3, as DNA: TGTGCCAGCAGCAATTCACAGGGTTACAATGAGCAGTTCTTC.

The rearrangement uses TRBV7-8 and TRBJ2-5, with D unresolved. The V end was cut by 2 bases, the J end by 3 bases, with 7 bases between. The CDR3 extends over 13 amino acids. CDR1 and CDR2 from the germline V gene are SGHVS and FQNEAQ. Here the CDR3 reads CASSLHREETQYF. The DNA of the CDR3 is TGTGCCAGCAGCTTACACCGAGAAGAGACCCAGTACTTC.

The V call is TRBV2, the J call TRBJ2-7, with 7 bases matching TRBD2. The CDR3 has 13 residues. Germline CDR1 and CDR2: SNHLY and FYNNEI. With 6 bases clipped from V and 6 bases from J, the junction kept 8 bases outside the gene matches. CDR3 nucleotides: TGTGCCAGCAGGAGGACTAGTTTGACCGAGCAGTACTTC. Translated: CASRRTSLTEQYF.

The V call is TRBV5-1, the J call TRBJ2-7, with 7 positions matching TRBD1. CDR3 length: 16 residues. In germline, CDR1 is SGHRS, CDR2 YFSETQ. V gave up 0 bases and J gave up 4 bases; unmatched junction bases: 10. In DNA form, the CDR3 reads TGCGCCAGCAGCTTGGGATTCGGACAGGTGCCATACGAGCAGTACGTC. Protein: CASSLGFGQVPYEQYV.

The chain has TRBV29-1 and TRBJ2-3; the match to TRBD2 covers 11 bases. CDR3 length: 14 amino acids. The germline CDR1 and CDR2 sequences are SQVTM and ANQGSEA. With V trimmed by 6 bases and J by 2 bases, 4 bases remained unmatched. The CDR3 loop is CSVGTSGATDTQYF. The CDR3 nucleotides read TGCAGCGTGGGGACTAGCGGTGCCACAGATACGCAGTATTTT.

This clone was recorded a few times. The chain has TRBV24-1 and TRBJ2-2, with D possibly TRBD1 on 6 matching bases. The CDR3 length is 17 residues. CDR1 is KGHDR and CDR2 is SFDVKD in the germline V gene. V lost 4 bases and J 0 bases, leaving 14 bases between the germline ends. In DNA, the CDR3 is TGTGCCACCAGTGACTACTATGGACAGACGAACACCGGGGAGCTGTTTTTT. Its protein is CATSDYYGQTNTGELFF.

As concerns this clone: Within the sample, other DNA sequences also encode this same CDR3. The chain has TRBV19 and TRBJ2-2, with TRBD1 matching 7 bases. The CDR3 spans 15 residues. The V and J ends lost 7 bases and 2 bases, in that order; junction bases with no gene match: 7. Germline V CDR1 and CDR2: LNHDA, SQIVND (reference sequence). CDR3 sequence reads: CASTPRTGNTGELFF. In nucleotides, the CDR3 is TGTGCCAGTACTCCGAGGACAGGCAACACCGGGGAGCTGTTTTTT.

The J gene is TRBJ1-2, the V gene TRBV6-6; TRBD1 might be the D (5 bases). This CDR3 has 12 amino acids. V was clipped by 8 bases and J by 0 bases, with 7 bases between them. Germline V gene data show CDR1 as MNHNY and CDR2 as SVGAGI (reference sequence). The CDR3 nucleotides read TGTGCCAGCGGGGGGTCTAACTATGGCTACACCTTC. This gives the protein CASGGSNYGYTF.

The CDR3 sequence is CATSDGVRGYTF. The CDR3 DNA is TGTGCCACCAGTGATGGAGTTCGGGGCTACACCTTC. V is TRBV24-1 and J is TRBJ1-2; D is uncertain. Germline values: CDR1 KGHDR, CDR2 SFDVKD. V gave up 3 bases and J gave up 8 bases, with 9 bases separating them. The CDR3 is 12 amino acids.

Written as DNA, the CDR3 is TGTGCCAGCAGGGATCGGGGCGGGGGCAGAGAGACCCAGTACTTC. Translated, it gives CASRDRGGGRETQYF. The V call is TRBV5-8, the J call TRBJ2-5, with D possibly matching TRBD2 (7 bases). V lost 5 bases and J lost 4, with 18 bases in between. Germline V lookup: CDR1 SGHTS, CDR2 YDEGEE. The CDR3 consists of 15 residues.